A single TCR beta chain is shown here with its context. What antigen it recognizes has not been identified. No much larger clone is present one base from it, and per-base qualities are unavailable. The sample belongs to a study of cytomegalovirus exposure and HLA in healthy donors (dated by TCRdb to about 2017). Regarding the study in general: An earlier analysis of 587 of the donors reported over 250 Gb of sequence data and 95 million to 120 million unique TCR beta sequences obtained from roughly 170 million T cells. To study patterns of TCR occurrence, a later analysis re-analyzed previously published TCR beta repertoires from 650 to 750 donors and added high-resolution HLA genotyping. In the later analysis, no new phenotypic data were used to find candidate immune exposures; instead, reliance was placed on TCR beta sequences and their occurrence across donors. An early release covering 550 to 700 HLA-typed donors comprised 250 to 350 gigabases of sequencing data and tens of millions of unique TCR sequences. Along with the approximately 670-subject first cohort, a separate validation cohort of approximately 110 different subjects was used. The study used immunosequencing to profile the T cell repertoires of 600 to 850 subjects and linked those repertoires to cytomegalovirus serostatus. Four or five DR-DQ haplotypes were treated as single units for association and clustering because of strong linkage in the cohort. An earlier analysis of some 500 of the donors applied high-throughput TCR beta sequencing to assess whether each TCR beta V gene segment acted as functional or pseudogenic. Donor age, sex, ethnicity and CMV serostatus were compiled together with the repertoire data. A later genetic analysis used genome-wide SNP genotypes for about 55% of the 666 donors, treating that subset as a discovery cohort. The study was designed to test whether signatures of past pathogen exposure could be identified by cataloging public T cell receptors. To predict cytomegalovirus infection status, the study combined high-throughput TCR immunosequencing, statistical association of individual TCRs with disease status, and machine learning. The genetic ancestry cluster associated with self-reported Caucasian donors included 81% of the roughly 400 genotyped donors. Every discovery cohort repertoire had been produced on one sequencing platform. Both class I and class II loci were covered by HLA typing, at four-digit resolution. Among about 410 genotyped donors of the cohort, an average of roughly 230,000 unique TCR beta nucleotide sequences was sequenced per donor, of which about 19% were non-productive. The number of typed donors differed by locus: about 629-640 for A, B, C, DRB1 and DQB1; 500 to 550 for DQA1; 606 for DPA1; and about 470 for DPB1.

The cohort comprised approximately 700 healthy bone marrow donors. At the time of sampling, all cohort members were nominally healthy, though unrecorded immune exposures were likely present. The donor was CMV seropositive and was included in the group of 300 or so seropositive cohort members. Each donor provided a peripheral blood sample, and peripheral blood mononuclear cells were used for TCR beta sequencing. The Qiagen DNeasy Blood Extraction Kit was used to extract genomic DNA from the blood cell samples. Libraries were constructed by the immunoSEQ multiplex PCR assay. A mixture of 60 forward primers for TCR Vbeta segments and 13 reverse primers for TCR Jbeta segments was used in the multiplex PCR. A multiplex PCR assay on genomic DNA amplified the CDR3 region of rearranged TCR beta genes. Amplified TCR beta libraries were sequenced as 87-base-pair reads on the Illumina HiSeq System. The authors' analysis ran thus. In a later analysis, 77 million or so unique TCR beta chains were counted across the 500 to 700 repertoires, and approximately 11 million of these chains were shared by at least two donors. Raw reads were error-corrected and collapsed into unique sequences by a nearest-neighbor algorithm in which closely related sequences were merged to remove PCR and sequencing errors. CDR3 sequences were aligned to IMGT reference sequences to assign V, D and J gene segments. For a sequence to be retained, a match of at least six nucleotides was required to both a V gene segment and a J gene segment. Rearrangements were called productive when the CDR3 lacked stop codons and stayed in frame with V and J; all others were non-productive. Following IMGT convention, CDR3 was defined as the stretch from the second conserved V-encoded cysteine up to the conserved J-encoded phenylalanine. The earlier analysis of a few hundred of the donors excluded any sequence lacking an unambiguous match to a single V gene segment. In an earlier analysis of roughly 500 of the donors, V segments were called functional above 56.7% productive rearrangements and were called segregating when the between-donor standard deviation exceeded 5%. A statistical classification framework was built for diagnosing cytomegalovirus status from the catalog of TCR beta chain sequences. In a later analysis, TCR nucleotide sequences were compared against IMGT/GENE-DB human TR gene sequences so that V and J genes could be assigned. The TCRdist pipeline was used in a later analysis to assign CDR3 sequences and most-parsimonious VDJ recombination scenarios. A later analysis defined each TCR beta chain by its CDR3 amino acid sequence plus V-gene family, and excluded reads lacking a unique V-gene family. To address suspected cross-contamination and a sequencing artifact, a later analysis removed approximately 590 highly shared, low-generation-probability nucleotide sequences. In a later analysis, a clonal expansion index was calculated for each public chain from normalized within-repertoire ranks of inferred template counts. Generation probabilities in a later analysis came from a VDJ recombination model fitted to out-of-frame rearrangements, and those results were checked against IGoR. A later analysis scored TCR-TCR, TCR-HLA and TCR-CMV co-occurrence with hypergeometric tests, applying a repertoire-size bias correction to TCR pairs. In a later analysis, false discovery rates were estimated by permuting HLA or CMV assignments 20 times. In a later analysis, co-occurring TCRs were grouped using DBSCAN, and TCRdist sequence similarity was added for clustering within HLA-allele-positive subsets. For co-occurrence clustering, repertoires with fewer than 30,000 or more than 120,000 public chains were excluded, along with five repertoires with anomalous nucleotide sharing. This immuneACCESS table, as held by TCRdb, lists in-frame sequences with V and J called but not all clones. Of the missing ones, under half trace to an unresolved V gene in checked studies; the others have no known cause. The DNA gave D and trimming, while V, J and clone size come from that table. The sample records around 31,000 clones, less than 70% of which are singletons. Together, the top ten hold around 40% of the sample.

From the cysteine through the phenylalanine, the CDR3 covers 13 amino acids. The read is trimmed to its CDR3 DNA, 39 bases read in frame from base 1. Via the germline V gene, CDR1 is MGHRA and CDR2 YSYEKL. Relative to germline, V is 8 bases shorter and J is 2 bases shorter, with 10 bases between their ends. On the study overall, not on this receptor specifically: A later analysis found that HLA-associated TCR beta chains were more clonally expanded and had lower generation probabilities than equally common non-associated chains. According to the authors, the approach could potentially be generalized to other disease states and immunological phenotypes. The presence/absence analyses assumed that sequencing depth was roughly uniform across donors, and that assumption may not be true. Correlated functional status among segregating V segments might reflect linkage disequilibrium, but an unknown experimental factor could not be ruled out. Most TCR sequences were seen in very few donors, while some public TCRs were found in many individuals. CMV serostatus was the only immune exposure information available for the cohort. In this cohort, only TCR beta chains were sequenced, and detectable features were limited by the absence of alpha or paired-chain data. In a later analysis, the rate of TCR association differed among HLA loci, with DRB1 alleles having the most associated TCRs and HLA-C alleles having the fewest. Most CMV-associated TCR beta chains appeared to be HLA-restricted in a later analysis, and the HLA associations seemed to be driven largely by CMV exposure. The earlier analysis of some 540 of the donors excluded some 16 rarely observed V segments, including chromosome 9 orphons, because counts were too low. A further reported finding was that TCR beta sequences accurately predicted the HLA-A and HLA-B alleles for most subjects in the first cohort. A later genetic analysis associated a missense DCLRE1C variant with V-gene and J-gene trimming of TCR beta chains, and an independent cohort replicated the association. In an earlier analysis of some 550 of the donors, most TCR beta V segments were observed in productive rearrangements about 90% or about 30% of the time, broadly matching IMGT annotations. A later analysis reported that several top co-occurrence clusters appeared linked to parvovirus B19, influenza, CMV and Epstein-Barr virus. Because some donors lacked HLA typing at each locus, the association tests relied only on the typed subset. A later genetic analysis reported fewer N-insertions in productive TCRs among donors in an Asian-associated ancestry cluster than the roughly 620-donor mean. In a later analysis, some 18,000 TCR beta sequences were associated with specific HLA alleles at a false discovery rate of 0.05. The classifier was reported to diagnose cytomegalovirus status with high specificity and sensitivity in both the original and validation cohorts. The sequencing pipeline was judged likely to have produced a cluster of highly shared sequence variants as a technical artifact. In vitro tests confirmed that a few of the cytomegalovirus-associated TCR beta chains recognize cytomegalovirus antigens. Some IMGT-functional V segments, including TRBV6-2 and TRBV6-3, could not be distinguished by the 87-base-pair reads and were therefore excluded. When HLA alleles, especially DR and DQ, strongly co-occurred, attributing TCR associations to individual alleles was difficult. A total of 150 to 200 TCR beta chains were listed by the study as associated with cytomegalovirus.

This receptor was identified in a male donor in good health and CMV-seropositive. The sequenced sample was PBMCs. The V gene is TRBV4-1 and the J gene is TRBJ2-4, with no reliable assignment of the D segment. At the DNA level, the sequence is TGCGCCAGCGCCAGTCCTTCCAAAAACATTCAGTACTTC. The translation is CASASPSKNIQYF.